Listed here are 2 T cell receptor beta chains from one sample, sequenced in a study of OX40 agonist ivuxolimab in advanced cancers. The repertoire was sequenced with immunoSEQ multiplex PCR; TCRdb's copy has only in-frame clones and lacks some. The table records approximately 14,000 clones, around three quarters of them present only once. Here the sequenced sample was CD4+ or CD8+ T cells sorted from blood, taken in a trial of the OX40 agonist ivuxolimab. These receptors were obtained from an adult with an advanced solid tumor such as melanoma, head and neck, liver or kidney cancer.

Points on this clone: A junction boundary mismatches the germline segment, possibly from a read error. The chain couples TRBV7-7 to TRBJ2-5; D is unclear. The CDR3 has 15 residues. Per the germline V gene, CDR1 is SSHAT and CDR2 is FNYEAQ (reference sequence). The CDR3: CASSPATFPPETQYF. In DNA form, the CDR3 reads TGTGCTAGCAGCCCCGCGACATTCCCGCCCGAGACCCAGTACTTC.

The chain uses TRBV4-1 and TRBJ2-7, with 8 bases that match TRBD1. The germline CDR1 and CDR2 sequences are MGHRA and YSYEKL. V dropped 1 base and J dropped 2; count of bases not matched to a gene: 1. The CDR3 length is 14 residues. Written as DNA, the CDR3 is TGCGCCAGCAGCCAAGCGGGACAGGCCTACGAGCAGTACTTC. As protein: CASSQAGQAYEQYF.